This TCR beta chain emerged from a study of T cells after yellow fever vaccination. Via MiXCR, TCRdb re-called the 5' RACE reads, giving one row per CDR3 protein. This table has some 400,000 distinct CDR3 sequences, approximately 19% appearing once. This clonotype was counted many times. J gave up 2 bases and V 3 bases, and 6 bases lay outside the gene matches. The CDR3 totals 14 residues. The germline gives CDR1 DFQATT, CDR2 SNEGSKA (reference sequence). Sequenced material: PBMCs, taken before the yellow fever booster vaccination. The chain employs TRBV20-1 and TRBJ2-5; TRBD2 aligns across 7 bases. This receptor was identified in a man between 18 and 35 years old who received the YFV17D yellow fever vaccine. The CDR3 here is CSARVGGLQETQYF. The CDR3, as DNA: TGCAGTGCTAGGGTGGGGGGGTTACAAGAGACCCAGTACTTC.